Listed below are T cell receptor beta chains from one sample, sequenced in a study of regulatory T cells in long-lasting Graves disease. TCRdb redid the calling of the multiplex PCR reads with MiXCR, one entry per CDR3 protein. The sample includes around 460,000 distinct CDR3 sequences, around a fifth of them seen just once. The specimen comprised peripheral blood mononuclear cells (PBMCs), sampled when the disease was refractory, from a patient treated with antithyroid drugs. The receptors were sampled from a female donor with Graves disease. The CDR3 runs from the conserved cysteine through the conserved F or W. The order of the fields is D gene, clone size, J gene, CDR3 length, V gene, CDR3 DNA, CDR3 protein. D genes are given only for firm matches. The size entry is marked missing in some rows and otherwise reads once, few, many or a size class.

>NA|NA|TRBJ1-1|13|TRBV30
TGTGCCTGGACTCCAATCGGGCGGACTGAAGCTTTCTTT
CAWTPIGRTEAFF
>TRBD2|many|TRBJ2-7|16|TRBV20-1
TGCAGTGCTAGAGTGGGGAGGGCTCGCGGGCTTTACGAGCAGTACTTC
CSARVGRARGLYEQYF
>TRBD1|many|TRBJ1-1|13|TRBV28
TGTGCCAGCAGGACAGGGGGCAGGGCTGAAGCTTTCTTT
CASRTGGRAEAFF
>NA|few|TRBJ2-5|15|TRBV4-2
TGTGCCAGCAGCCAAGAAGCCCGGCTAGTTGAGACCCAGTACTTC
CASSQEARLVETQYF
>TRBD1|many|TRBJ2-5|14|TRBV12-3/TRBV12-4
TGTGCCAGCAGTAGGACAGGGGCCCAAGAGACCCAGTACTTC
CASSRTGAQETQYF
>NA|NA|TRBJ1-1|15|TRBV19
TGTGCCAGTAGTAGTTTAAGGGGAGAGGGCACTGAAGCTTTCTTT
CASSSLRGEGTEAFF
>NA|few|TRBJ1-4|17|TRBV24-1
TGTGCCACCAGTGAAAGGGAACGCGTCGCAACTAATGAAAAACTGTTTTTT
CATSERERVATNEKLFF
>NA|NA|TRBJ1-5|15|TRBV19
TGTGCCAGTAGTTCCACAGGGACCCCCGGCCAGCCCCAGCATTTT
CASSSTGTPGQPQHF
>TRBD1|many|TRBJ1-4|15|TRBV2
TGTGCCAGCAGTCTTCTTCAGACAGGGACTGAAAAACTGTTTTTT
CASSLLQTGTEKLFF
>NA|many|TRBJ2-7|14|TRBV28
TGTGCCAGCCGCCGGGGGTCGGTGTCGTACGAGCAGTACTTC
CASRRGSVSYEQYF
>TRBD1|NA|TRBJ2-7|14|TRBV9
TGTGCCAGCAGCGTTCGGACAGGGAATTACGAGCAGTACTTC
CASSVRTGNYEQYF
>NA|NA|TRBJ2-3|16|TRBV5-1
TGCGCCAGCAGCCCGGAAGGGGGGCCTAGCACAGATACGCAGTATTTT
CASSPEGGPSTDTQYF
>TRBD1|many|TRBJ1-5|12|TRBV12-3/TRBV12-4
TGTGCCAGTGGGGACAGGACGGAGCCCCAGCATTTT
CASGDRTEPQHF
>TRBD1|NA|TRBJ2-5|16|TRBV19
TGTGCCAGCTCAACAGGGGCTGGAACGAAGGGAGAGACCCAGTACTTC
CASSTGAGTKGETQYF
>NA|few|TRBJ2-3|11|TRBV2
TGTGCCAGCAGTGTAACAGATACGCAGTATTTT
CASSVTDTQYF
>NA|NA|TRBJ2-1|14|TRBV12-3/TRBV12-4
TGTGCCAGCAGTTTCACTGGGACCGGCAATGAGCAGTTCTTC
CASSFTGTGNEQFF
>TRBD1|few|TRBJ1-6|15|TRBV11-2
TGTGCCAGCAGCACCATGACAGGGGGAAATTCACCCCTCCACTTT
CASSTMTGGNSPLHF
>NA|NA|TRBJ1-6|12|TRBV6-1
TGTGCCAGCAGTCAACCAGGGACGGCCCTCCACTTT
CASSQPGTALHF
>TRBD1|NA|TRBJ2-2|17|TRBV6-2/TRBV6-3
TGTGCCAGCAGTGACCTCAGGGGGCGGAAGGGCACCGGGGAGCTGTTTTTT
CASSDLRGRKGTGELFF
>NA|few|TRBJ2-2|13|TRBV3-1
TGTGCCAGCAGCCATTTCGATACCGGGGAGCTGTTTTTT
CASSHFDTGELFF
>NA|few|TRBJ2-1|15|TRBV6-2/TRBV6-3
TGTGCCAGCAGCTTAGGACTGCCCGCCTACAATGAGCAGTTCTTC
CASSLGLPAYNEQFF
>NA|many|TRBJ2-5|12|TRBV24-1
TGTGCCACCAGTGATTCCAAAGAGACCCAGTACTTC
CATSDSKETQYF
>NA|many|TRBJ1-1|13|TRBV27
TGTGCCAGCAGTTCCCTAGGATTCACTGAAGCTTTCTTT
CASSSLGFTEAFF
>NA|many|TRBJ1-1|16|TRBV7-8
TGTGCCAGCAGCTTTACTACTGCAGAGACGGACACTGAAGCTTTCTTT
CASSFTTAETDTEAFF
>NA|NA|TRBJ1-3|16|TRBV20-1
TGCAGTGCTAGAGATGGGCGAGCCCTCTCTGGAAACACCATATATTTT
CSARDGRALSGNTIYF
>TRBD1|many|TRBJ2-5|17|TRBV11-2
TGTGCCAGCAGCTCCCGCGTAGAACAGGGGCTCCGAGAGACCCAGTACTTC
CASSSRVEQGLRETQYF
>TRBD1|many|TRBJ2-2|18|TRBV27
TGTGCCAGCAGTTTCGGGCAGGGGGCGTACGTTGGCACCGGGGAGCTGTTTTTT
CASSFGQGAYVGTGELFF
>NA|few|TRBJ1-1|13|TRBV30
TGTGCCTGGAGTATCCCCCGGGGGGCTGAAGCTTTCTTT
CAWSIPRGAEAFF
>NA|NA|TRBJ1-5|17|TRBV6-1
TGTGCCAGCAGCCCAGAGGGTGGGCACTATAGCAATCAGCCCCAGCATTTT
CASSPEGGHYSNQPQHF
>NA|NA|TRBJ1-4|13|TRBV6-1
TGTGCCAGCTCGATGGGTGGGAGTGAAAAACTGTTTTTT
CASSMGGSEKLFF
>TRBD2|NA|TRBJ2-4|16|TRBV5-1
TGCGCCAGCAGCCCTACCGGAGGGACTAGCGGGAGCATTCAGTACTTC
CASSPTGGTSGSIQYF
>NA|NA|TRBJ2-1|14|TRBV12-3/TRBV12-4
TGTGCCAGCAGTTCTCTTCGGGGGAAGAATGAGCAGTTCTTC
CASSSLRGKNEQFF